One and the same sample provided the 29 T cell receptor beta chains below, sequenced in a study. The sorted Tregs were CD4+CD25+CD127-/low cells. TCRdb used MiXCR to reprocess the 5' RACE reads, holding one entry per CDR3 protein. The sample includes tens of thousands of distinct CDR3 sequences, roughly 25% of them seen just once. The specimen sequenced was tumor-infiltrating Tregs sorted from the breast tumor. These TCRs come from a female donor with breast cancer.

V and J are TRBV5-6 and TRBJ2-5; TRBD1 matches at 11 bases. Germline assignment: CDR1 SGHDT and CDR2 YYEEEE. V gave up 4 bases and J gave up 4 bases; unmatched junction bases: 3. The CDR3 is 14 amino acids. CDR3 residues: CASSGTGGAETQYF. In DNA, the CDR3 is TGTGCCAGCAGCGGGACAGGGGGGGCAGAGACCCAGTACTTC. Full variable domain (missing parts from reference TRBV5-6 and TRBJ2-5): DAGVTQSPTHLIKTRGQQVTLRCSPKSGHDTVSWYQQALGQGPQFIFQYYEEEERQRGNFPDRFSGHQFPNYSSELNVNALLLGDSALYLCASSGTGGAETQYFGPGTRLLVL.

This clonotype appeared many times. The V call is TRBV18, the J call TRBJ1-4; D is undetermined. V gave up 5 bases and J gave up 5 bases, with 9 bases separating them. Germline V gives CDR1 KGHSH, CDR2 LQKENI. The CDR3 is 13 residues long. DNA for the CDR3: TGTGCCAGCTCATCCGGATTCAATGAAAAACTGTTTTTT. Residues: CASSSGFNEKLFF.

This clonotype was found a few times. This chain links TRBV7-6 with TRBJ2-1; 9 positions agree with TRBD2. V lost 4 bases and J lost 0; bases outside the gene matches: 13. The CDR3 has 19 amino acids. Germline V gene sequence: CDR1 SGHVS, CDR2 FNYEAQ. CDR3 nucleotide sequence: TGTGCCAGCAGCTCCCGCATCTCTAGCGGGGAGAGCTCCTACAATGAGCAGTTCTTC. This codes for CASSSRISSGESSYNEQFF.

This clonotype was observed many times. CDR3 loop: CASSRQGSLGTDTQYF. The CDR3 region has the DNA TGCGCCAGCAGCCGCCAGGGGAGTCTTGGCACAGATACGCAGTATTTT. This chain uses TRBV4-1 with TRBJ2-3; D is perhaps TRBD1 (6 bases). Germline V gene sequence: CDR1 MGHRA, CDR2 YSYEKL. V dropped 4 bases and J dropped 1 base, with 15 bases sitting between them. The CDR3 sequence is 16 residues long.

This clonotype was found once. This CDR3 reads CASSYDRVQPQHF. DNA of the CDR3: TGTGCCAGCAGCTACGACAGGGTCCAGCCCCAGCATTTT. This chain joins TRBV12-3 or TRBV12-4 and TRBJ1-5; 7 nucleotides align to TRBD1. The CDR3 extends over 13 amino acids. Trimming at V came to 6 bases and at J to 7 bases, leaving 6 bases not matched to a gene.

The V gene is TRBV29-1, the J gene TRBJ2-5; 16 nucleotides align to TRBD2. Germline V CDR1 and CDR2: SQVTM, ANQGSEA. This CDR3 region has 16 residues. With V trimmed by 3 bases and J by 5 bases, 6 bases remained unmatched. The CDR3 coding sequence is TGCAGCGTTGAGGGGGGACTAGCGGGAGGGGGGGAGACCCAGTACTTC. This encodes CSVEGGLAGGGETQYF. The whole variable domain, remainder taken from reference TRBV29-1 and TRBJ2-5, is SAVISQKPSRDICQRGTSLTIQCQVDSQVTMMFWYRQQPGQSLTLIATANQGSEATYESGFVIDKFPISRPNLTFSTLTVSNMSPEDSSIYLCSVEGGLAGGGETQYFGPGTRLLVL.

This chain joins TRBV7-3 and TRBJ2-2, with TRBD2 matching 9 bases. V was clipped by 0 bases and J by 7 bases; unmatched bases: 9. Germline CDR1 reads SGHTA; CDR2 reads FQGTGA. The CDR3 spans 17 residues. CDR3 region: CASSLTSGGPSSGELFF. The CDR3 DNA reads TGTGCCAGCAGCTTAACTAGCGGGGGCCCTTCCAGCGGGGAGCTGTTTTTT.

Turning to this clonotype: A read error may explain this, as a much larger clone is one base away. The rearrangement links TRBV5-1 to TRBJ1-1; D uncertain. The CDR3 contains 11 residues. In germline, CDR1 is SGHRS, CDR2 YFSETQ. The CDR3 is CASSLNTVAFF. CDR3 in DNA: TGCGCCAGCAGCTTGAACACTGTAGCTTTCTTT.

This clonotype was observed many times. The chain couples TRBV20-1 to TRBJ2-7, with D perhaps matching TRBD1 (6 bases). The CDR3 length is 14 residues. Germline CDR1 DFQATT, CDR2 SNEGSKA (reference sequence). V gave up 6 bases and J gave up 0 bases, with 15 bases separating them. CDR3 in amino acids: CSADDRRYSYEQYF. CDR3 DNA sequence: TGCAGTGCGGATGACAGGAGATACTCCTACGAGCAGTACTTC.

This clonotype was picked up many times. The chain is built from TRBV12-3 or TRBV12-4 and TRBJ2-1, with D perhaps given as TRBD1 or TRBD2 (5 bases each). Trimming took off 5 bases at V and 3 bases at J, with 14 bases between the two ends. This CDR3 region has 15 residues. CDR3 amino acids: CASSLPRDLYNEQFF. CDR3 DNA: TGTGCCAGCAGTCTCCCCCGGGACCTCTACAATGAGCAGTTCTTC.

The table lists this clonotype with many counts. The rearrangement uses TRBV5-1 and TRBJ1-5; D uncertain. With 0 bases removed from V and 0 bases from J, the gap between germline ends came to 7 bases. The CDR3 length is 15 residues. Germline V CDR1 and CDR2: SGHRS, YFSETQ. The CDR3 bases are TGCGCCAGCAGCTTGGGACTGACTAGCAATCAGCCCCAGCATTTT. Protein sequence: CASSLGLTSNQPQHF.

This clonotype has a handful of counts. J is TRBJ2-5 and V is TRBV5-1; D might be TRBD1 (5 bases). Deletions cut 4 bases from V and 2 bases from J, with 15 bases between. This CDR3 has 15 amino acids. Germline CDR1 is SGHRS and CDR2 is YFSETQ. CDR3 in amino acids: CASSQMTASQETQYF. DNA of the CDR3: TGCGCCAGCAGCCAAATGACAGCCTCACAAGAGACCCAGTACTTC.

This clonotype was seen repeatedly, ten times or more. The chain uses TRBV4-1 and TRBJ2-1; TRBD2 matches 15 bases. V was pared by 2 bases and J by 6 bases, with 8 bases of the junction left unmatched. Germline V gene lookup returns CDR1 MGHRA and CDR2 YSYEKL. The CDR3 is 18 amino acids. The CDR3: CASSQLDMGLAGGNEQFF. The CDR3, as DNA: TGCGCCAGCAGCCAATTAGACATGGGACTAGCGGGAGGCAATGAGCAGTTCTTC.

The sample holds a few counts of this clonotype. J is TRBJ1-1 and V is TRBV4-1; D is unresolved. Germline CDR1 and CDR2: MGHRA and YSYEKL. V was cut by 0 bases and J by 11 bases, with 10 bases left in between. CDR3 length equals 12 residues. In nucleotides, the CDR3 is TGCGCCAGCAGCCAAGATACTCGCGTGGCTTTCTTT. This sequence encodes CASSQDTRVAFF.

The chain combines TRBV20-1 with TRBJ2-4; possible D gene TRBD1, 6 bases. Germline-derived CDR1 and CDR2 are DFQATT and SNEGSKA (reference sequence). The V gene lost 1 base and the J gene lost 0 bases, with 13 bases spanning the gap. The CDR3 sequence is 16 residues long. The CDR3 coding sequence is TGCAGTGCTAGAGCGGCAGGGGCCCTAGCCAAAAACATTCAGTACTTC. Its protein is CSARAAGALAKNIQYF.

A note on this clonotype: A read error is possible here, since a much larger clone lies one base away. This chain uses TRBV4-2 with TRBJ2-3; TRBD2 agrees at 13 bases. CDR1 is LGHNA and CDR2 is YNFKEQ in the germline V gene. The CDR3 spans 20 residues. The V segment lost 1 base and the J segment 0 bases; nucleotides outside the gene matches: 10. The DNA for the CDR3 is TGTGCCAGCAGCCAAGTGGCGAGGACTAGCGGGGGAATTAGCACAGATACGCAGTATTTT. Translation: CASSQVARTSGGISTDTQYF.

This clonotype was counted at least ten times. This chain joins TRBV7-2 and TRBJ2-3, with TRBD2 matching 8 bases. CDR1 and CDR2 from the germline V gene are SGHTA and FQGNSA. The CDR3 has 16 amino acids. V dropped 5 bases and J dropped 2; count of bases not matched to a gene: 9. The CDR3 bases are TGTGCCAGCAGCGCCCGTAGCGGGATCGTCACAGATACGCAGTATTTT. Its translation: CASSARSGIVTDTQYF.

V is TRBV5-1 and J is TRBJ1-1; perhaps TRBD1 as D (6 bases). V lost 4 bases, J lost 1 base, and 17 bases lay in between. This CDR3 spans 16 amino acids. Germline-derived CDR1 and CDR2 are SGHRS and YFSETQ. The CDR3 nucleotides are TGCGCCAGCAGCAAGAACGACAGGCGAGAGAACACTGAAGCTTTCTTT. Amino acid sequence: CASSKNDRRENTEAFF.

On this clonotype itself: With a much larger clone just one base away, this may be a read error. The J gene is TRBJ2-1, the V gene TRBV28, with 8 bases that match TRBD2. Losses at the gene ends were 6 bases for V and 12 bases for J; bases not matched to a gene: 10. The CDR3 has 13 amino acids. Germline V gene lookup returns CDR1 MDHEN and CDR2 SYDVKM. The DNA of the CDR3 is TGTGCCAGCAGGGCGGGAGGTTTGGGTGGGCAGTTCTTC. Its translation: CASRAGGLGGQFF.

This clonotype was recorded a few times. A much larger clone is a single base away; this may be a read error. It is likely a read error, because the conserved phenylalanine at the end of the CDR3 is missing. This chain connects TRBV20-1 to TRBJ1-2; 10 positions agree with TRBD1. The CDR3 is made up of 12 amino acids. Germline V lookup: CDR1 DFQATT, CDR2 SNEGSKA (reference sequence). This CDR3 is CRPDRGQDGYTL. The CDR3 DNA reads TGCAGACCTGACAGGGGGCAGGATGGCTACACCCTC.

This clonotype occurred many times. The chain is built from TRBV7-2 and TRBJ1-2, with 8 bases aligning to TRBD1. Looked up from germline, CDR1 is SGHTA and CDR2 is FQGNSA. J lost 7 bases, V lost 7 bases, and 8 bases had no gene match. The CDR3 is made up of 13 amino acids. As DNA, the CDR3 is TGTGCCAGCACTCCAGGGGGCCCGGGTGGCTACACCTTC. Translation gives CASTPGGPGGYTF.

This clonotype was counted many times. CDR3 protein: CAIGSDVNTEAFF. The CDR3 coding sequence is TGTGCCATCGGCTCAGACGTTAACACTGAAGCTTTCTTT. The chain joins TRBV10-3 to TRBJ1-1; D remains unclear. Trimming removed 8 bases at V and 2 bases at J, with 12 bases between. Germline values: CDR1 ENHRY, CDR2 SYGVKD. This CDR3 has 13 residues.

This clonotype was detected only a few times. The chain recombines TRBV6-2 or TRBV6-3 with TRBJ2-3, with 14 bases fitting TRBD2. After removal of 7 bases from V and 3 bases from J, the junction contained 9 bases not matched to a gene. Germline V CDR1 and CDR2: MNHEY, SVGEGT. This CDR3 has 17 amino acids. This CDR3 is CASMAGTSGRSTDTQYF. The CDR3 DNA reads as TGTGCCAGCATGGCCGGGACTAGCGGGAGATCGACAGATACGCAGTATTTT.

This clonotype was observed many times. The chain combines TRBV12-3 or TRBV12-4 with TRBJ1-5; a possible D gene is TRBD1 (5 bases). Trimming took 3 bases from V and 5 from J, leaving 8 bases between them. The CDR3 is 13 amino acids. The CDR3 is CASSLEQDQPQHF. CDR3 DNA sequence: TGTGCCAGCAGTTTGGAACAGGATCAGCCCCAGCATTTT.

This clonotype was found a few times. The chain joins TRBV7-9 to TRBJ1-2, with D tentatively TRBD1 (5 bases). The germline V gene has CDR1 SEHNR and CDR2 FQNEAQ (reference sequence). This CDR3 spans 16 amino acids. Trimming took off 5 bases at V and 1 base at J, with 17 bases between the two ends. In DNA, the CDR3 is TGTGCCAGCAGCCCTCAGGGAGGAGGGAATAACTATGGCTACACCTTC. Translation: CASSPQGGGNNYGYTF.

This clonotype showed up many times. This rearrangement joins TRBV25-1 to TRBJ1-2; the D gene is possibly TRBD1 (5 bases). The CDR3 loop spans 13 amino acids. Germline lookup yields CDR1 MGHDK and CDR2 SYGVNS. V gave up 1 base and J gave up 7 bases, with 10 bases separating them. The CDR3 region is CASSEFGAGGYTF. Written as DNA, the CDR3 is TGTGCCAGCAGTGAATTTGGGGCCGGTGGCTACACCTTC.

J is TRBJ1-6 and V is TRBV3-1, with D maybe TRBD1 (5 bases). The V gene lost 4 bases and the J gene lost 10 bases, with 11 bases spanning the gap. CDR3 length: 13 residues. Germline V gene sequence: CDR1 LGHDT, CDR2 YNNKEL (reference sequence). The DNA of the CDR3 is TGTGCCAGCAGCCCGGGCTGGGGGTCACCCCTCCACTTT. Translating gives CASSPGWGSPLHF.

V and J are TRBV9 and TRBJ2-1; 12 positions agree with TRBD2. The CDR3 sequence is 17 residues long. The germline V gene has CDR1 SGDLS and CDR2 YYNGEE. Trimming cost V 4 bases and J 0 bases; bases outside gene matches: 5. The CDR3 coding sequence is TGTGCCAGCAGCCTCGCGGGACTAGCGGGCTCCTACAATGAGCAGTTCTTC. Amino acid sequence: CASSLAGLAGSYNEQFF.

The chain combines TRBV28 with TRBJ2-2, with D unclear. V lost 2 bases and J lost 9, with 13 bases in between. The CDR3 spans 14 residues. Germline V gene lookup returns CDR1 MDHEN and CDR2 SYDVKM. The CDR3 DNA sequence: TGTGCCAGCAGTTTAAGCCCGTCAGGCAGGGAGCTGTTTTTT. Translating it yields CASSLSPSGRELFF.